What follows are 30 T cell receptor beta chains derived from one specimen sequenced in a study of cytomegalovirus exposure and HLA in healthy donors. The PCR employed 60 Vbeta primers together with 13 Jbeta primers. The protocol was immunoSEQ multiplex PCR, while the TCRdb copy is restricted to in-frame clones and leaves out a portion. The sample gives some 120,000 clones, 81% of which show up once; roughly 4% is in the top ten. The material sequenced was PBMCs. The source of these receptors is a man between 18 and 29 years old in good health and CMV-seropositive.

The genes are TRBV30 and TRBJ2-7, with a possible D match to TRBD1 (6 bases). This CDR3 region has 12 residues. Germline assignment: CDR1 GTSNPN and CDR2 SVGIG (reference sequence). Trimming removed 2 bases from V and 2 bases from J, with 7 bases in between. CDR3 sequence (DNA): TGTGCCTGGAGTAGGGGGACCTACGAGCAGTACTTC. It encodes CAWSRGTYEQYF.

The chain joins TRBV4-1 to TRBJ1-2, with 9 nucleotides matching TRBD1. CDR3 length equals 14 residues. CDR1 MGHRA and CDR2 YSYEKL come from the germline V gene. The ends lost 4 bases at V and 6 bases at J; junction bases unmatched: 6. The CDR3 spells CASSLRTGEDGYTF. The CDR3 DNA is TGCGCCAGCAGCCTTAGGACAGGGGAGGATGGCTACACCTTC.

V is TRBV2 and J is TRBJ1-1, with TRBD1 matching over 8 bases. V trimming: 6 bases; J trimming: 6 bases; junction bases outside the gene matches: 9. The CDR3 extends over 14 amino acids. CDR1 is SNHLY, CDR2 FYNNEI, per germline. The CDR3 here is CASSEVQGGAEAFF. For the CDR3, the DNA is TGTGCCAGCAGCGAGGTACAGGGGGGAGCTGAAGCTTTCTTT.

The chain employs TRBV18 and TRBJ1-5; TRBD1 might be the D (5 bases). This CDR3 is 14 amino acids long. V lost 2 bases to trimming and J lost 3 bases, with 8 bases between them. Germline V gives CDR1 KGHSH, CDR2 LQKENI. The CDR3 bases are TGTGCCAGCTCACCAGGGGGGGACAATCAGCCCCAGCATTTT. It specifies CASSPGGDNQPQHF.

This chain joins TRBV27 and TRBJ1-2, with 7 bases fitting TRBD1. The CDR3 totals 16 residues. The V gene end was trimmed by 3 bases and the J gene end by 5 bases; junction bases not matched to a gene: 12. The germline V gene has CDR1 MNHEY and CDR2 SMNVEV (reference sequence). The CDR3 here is CASSFVGQREIYGYTF. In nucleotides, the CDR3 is TGTGCCAGCAGTTTCGTGGGACAGCGAGAGATTTATGGCTACACCTTC.

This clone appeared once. CDR3 coding DNA: TGCGCCAGCAGCATGCTCGGACTCCCGGATGAGCAGTTCTTC. Residues: CASSMLGLPDEQFF. The gene calls are TRBV5-1 and TRBJ2-1, with a possible D match to TRBD2 (5 bases). The CDR3 has 14 residues. In germline, CDR1 is SGHRS, CDR2 YFSETQ. Trimming stripped 4 bases from V and 8 bases from J, with 16 bases between.

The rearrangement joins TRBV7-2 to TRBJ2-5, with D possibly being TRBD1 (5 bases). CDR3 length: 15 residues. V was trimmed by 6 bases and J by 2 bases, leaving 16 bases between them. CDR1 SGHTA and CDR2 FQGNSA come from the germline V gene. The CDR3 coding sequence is TGTGCCAGCAGAAGCCCTGACAGAGGACAAGAGACCCAGTACTTC. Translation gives CASRSPDRGQETQYF.

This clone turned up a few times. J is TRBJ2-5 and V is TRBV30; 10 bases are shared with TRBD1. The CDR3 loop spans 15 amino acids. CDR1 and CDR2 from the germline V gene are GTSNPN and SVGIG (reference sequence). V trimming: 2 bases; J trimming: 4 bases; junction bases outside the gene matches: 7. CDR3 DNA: TGTGCCTGGAGTCGAGGGACAGGGGTTGGAGAGACCCAGTACTTC. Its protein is CAWSRGTGVGETQYF. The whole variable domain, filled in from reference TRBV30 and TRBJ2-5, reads SQTIHQWPATLVQPVGSPLSLECTVEGTSNPNLYWYRQAAGRGLQLLFYSVGIGQISSEVPQNLSASRPQDRQFILSSKKLLLSDSGFYLCAWSRGTGVGETQYFGPGTRLLVL.

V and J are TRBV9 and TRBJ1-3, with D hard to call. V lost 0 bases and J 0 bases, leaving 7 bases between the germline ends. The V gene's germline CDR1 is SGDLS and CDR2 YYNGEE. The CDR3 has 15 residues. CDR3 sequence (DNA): TGTGCCAGCAGCGTAGGGTTGGCCTCTGGAAACACCATATATTTT. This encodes CASSVGLASGNTIYF.

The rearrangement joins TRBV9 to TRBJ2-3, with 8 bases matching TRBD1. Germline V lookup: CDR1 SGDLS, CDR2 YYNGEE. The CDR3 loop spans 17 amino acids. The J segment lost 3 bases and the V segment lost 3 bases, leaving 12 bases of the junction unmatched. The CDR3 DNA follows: TGTGCCAGCAGCGCGGATGGACAGGGACCCTCGACAGATACGCAGTATTTT. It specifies CASSADGQGPSTDTQYF.

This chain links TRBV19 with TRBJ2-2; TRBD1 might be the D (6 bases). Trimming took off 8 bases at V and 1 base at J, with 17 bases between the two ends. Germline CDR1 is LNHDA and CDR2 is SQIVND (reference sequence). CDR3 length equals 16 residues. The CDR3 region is CASSGHPKVNTGELFF. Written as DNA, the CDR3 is TGTGCCAGTTCGGGACACCCAAAGGTGAACACCGGGGAGCTGTTTTTT.

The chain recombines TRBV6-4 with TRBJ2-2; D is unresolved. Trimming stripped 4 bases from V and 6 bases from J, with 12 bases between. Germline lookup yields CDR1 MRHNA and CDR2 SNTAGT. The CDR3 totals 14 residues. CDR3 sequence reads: CASSVAGFSGELFF. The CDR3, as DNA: TGTGCCAGCAGTGTGGCCGGGTTTTCCGGGGAGCTGTTTTTT.

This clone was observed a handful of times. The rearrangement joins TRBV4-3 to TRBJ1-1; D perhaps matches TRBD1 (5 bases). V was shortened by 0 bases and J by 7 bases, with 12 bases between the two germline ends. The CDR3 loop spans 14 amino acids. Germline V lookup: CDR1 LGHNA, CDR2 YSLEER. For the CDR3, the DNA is TGCGCCAGCAGCCAAGAACGGAGAACAGGTGAAGCTTTCTTT. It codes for CASSQERRTGEAFF.

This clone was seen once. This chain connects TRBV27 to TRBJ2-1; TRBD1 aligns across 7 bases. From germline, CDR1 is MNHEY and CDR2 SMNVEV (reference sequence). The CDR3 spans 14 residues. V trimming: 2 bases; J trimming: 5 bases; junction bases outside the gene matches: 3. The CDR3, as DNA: TGTGCCAGCAGTTTACGGGACAGTAACAATGAGCAGTTCTTC. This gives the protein CASSLRDSNNEQFF.

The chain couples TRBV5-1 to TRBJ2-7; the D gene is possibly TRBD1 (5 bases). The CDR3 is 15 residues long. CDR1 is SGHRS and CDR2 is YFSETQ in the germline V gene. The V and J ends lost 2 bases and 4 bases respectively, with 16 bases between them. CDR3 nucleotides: TGCGCCAGCAGCTTCCGCCCAGGGCCCACTTACGAGCAGTACTTC. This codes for CASSFRPGPTYEQYF.

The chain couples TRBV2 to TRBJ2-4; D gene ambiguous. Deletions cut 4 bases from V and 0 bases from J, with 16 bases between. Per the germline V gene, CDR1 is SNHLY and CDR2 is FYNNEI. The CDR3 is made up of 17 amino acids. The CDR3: CASSVAMGNLAKNIQYF. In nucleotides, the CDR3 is TGTGCCAGCAGTGTAGCTATGGGCAATCTAGCCAAAAACATTCAGTACTTC.

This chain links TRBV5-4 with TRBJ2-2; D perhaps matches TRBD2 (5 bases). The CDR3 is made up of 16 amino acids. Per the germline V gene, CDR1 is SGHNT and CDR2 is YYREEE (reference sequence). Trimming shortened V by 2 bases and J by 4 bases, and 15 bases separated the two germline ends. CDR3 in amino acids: CASSLEGALSTGELFF. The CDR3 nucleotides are TGTGCCAGCAGCTTAGAGGGCGCACTTTCCACCGGGGAGCTGTTTTTT.

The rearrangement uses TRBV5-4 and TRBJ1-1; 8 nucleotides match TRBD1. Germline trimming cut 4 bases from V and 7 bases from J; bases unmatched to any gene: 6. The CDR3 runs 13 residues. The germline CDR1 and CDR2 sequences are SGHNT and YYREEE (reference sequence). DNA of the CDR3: TGTGCCAGCAGCGGGGGACAGGCCGGTGAAGCTTTCTTT. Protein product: CASSGGQAGEAFF. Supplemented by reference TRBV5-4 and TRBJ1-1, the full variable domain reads ETGVTQSPTHLIKTRGQQVTLRCSSQSGHNTVSWYQQALGQGPQFIFQYYREEENGRGNFPPRFSGLQFPNYSSELNVNALELDDSALYLCASSGGQAGEAFFGQGTRLTVV.

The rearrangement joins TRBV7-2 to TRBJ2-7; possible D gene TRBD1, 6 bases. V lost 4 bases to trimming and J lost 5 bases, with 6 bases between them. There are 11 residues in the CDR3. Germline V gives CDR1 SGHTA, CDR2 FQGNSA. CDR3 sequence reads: CASSYRDEQYF. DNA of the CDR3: TGTGCCAGCAGCTACAGGGACGAGCAGTACTTC.

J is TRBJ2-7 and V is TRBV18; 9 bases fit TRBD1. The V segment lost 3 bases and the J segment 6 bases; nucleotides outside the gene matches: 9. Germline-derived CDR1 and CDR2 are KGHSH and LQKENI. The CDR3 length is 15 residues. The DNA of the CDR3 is TGTGCCAGCTCACCGCTCCGGACAGGGGAAACCGAGCAGTACTTC. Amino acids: CASSPLRTGETEQYF.

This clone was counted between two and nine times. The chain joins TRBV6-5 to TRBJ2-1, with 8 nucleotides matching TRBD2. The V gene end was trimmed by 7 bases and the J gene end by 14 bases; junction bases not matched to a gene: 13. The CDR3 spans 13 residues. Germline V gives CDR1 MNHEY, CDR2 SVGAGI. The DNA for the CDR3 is TGTGCCAGCAAAGCGGGAGTTAAGATGGTGGAGTTCTTC. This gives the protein CASKAGVKMVEFF.

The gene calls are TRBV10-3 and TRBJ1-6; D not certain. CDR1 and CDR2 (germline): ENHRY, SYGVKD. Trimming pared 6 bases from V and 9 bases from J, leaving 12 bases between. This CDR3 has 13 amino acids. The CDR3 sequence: CAIRADSSSPLHF. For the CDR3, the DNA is TGTGCCATCAGGGCGGACTCTAGTTCACCCCTCCACTTT.

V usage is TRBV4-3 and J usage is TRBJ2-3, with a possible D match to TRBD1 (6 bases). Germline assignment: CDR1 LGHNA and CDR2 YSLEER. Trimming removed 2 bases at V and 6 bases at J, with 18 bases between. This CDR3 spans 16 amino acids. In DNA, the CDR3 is TGCGCCAGCAGCCAATCAATAAGTCAGGGGTTTGATACGCAGTATTTT. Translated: CASSQSISQGFDTQYF.

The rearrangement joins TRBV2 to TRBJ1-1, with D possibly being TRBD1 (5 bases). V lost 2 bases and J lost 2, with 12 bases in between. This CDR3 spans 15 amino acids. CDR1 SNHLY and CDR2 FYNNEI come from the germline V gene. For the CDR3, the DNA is TGTGCCAGCAGTGAATGGAGACAGACCAACACTGAAGCTTTCTTT. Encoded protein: CASSEWRQTNTEAFF.

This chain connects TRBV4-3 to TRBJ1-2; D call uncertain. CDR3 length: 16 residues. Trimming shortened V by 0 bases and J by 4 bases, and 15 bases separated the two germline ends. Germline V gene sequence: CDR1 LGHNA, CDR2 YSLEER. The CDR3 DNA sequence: TGCGCCAGCAGCCAAGATTTGGCAAGGAGCTTCTATGGCTACACCTTC. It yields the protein CASSQDLARSFYGYTF.

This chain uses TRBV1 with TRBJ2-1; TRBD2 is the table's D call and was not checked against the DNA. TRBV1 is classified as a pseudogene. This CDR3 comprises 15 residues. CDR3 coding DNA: TGCACCAGCAGCCAAGGGGTCGTTCGGGGAGATGAGCAGTTCTTC. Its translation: CTSSQGVVRGDEQFF.

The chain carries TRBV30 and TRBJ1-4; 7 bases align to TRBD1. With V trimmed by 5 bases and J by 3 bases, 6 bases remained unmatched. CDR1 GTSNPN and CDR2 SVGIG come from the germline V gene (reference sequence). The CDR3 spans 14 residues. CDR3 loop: CAWGAGTANEKLFF. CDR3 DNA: TGTGCCTGGGGGGCCGGGACAGCTAATGAAAAACTGTTTTTT. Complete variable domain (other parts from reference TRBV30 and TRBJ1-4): SQTIHQWPATLVQPVGSPLSLECTVEGTSNPNLYWYRQAAGRGLQLLFYSVGIGQISSEVPQNLSASRPQDRQFILSSKKLLLSDSGFYLCAWGAGTANEKLFFGSGTQLSVL.

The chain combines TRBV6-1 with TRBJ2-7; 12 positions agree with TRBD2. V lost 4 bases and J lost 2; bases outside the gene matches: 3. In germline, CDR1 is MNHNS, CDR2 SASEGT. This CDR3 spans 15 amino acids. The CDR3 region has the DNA TGTGCCAGCAGTGTGTCTAGCGGGGGGGCCTACGAGCAGTACTTC. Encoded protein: CASSVSSGGAYEQYF.

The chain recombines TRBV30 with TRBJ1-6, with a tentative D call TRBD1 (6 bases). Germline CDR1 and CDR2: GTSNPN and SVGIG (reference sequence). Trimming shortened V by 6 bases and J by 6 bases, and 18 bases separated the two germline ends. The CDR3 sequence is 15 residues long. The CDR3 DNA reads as TGTGCCTGTCACTACCGAGGACAGAGTAATTCACCCCTCCACTTT. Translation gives CACHYRGQSNSPLHF.

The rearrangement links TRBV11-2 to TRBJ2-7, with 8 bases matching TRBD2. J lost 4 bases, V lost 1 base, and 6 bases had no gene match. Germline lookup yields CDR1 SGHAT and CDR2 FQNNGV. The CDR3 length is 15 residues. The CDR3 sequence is CASSLVPERGYEQYF. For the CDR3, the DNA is TGTGCCAGCAGCTTAGTACCCGAGCGGGGGTACGAGCAGTACTTC.